The clone carrying this TCR beta chain has at least ten counts. The record originates from a study of cytomegalovirus exposure and HLA in healthy donors. The PCR contained 60 Vbeta and 13 Jbeta primers. Repertoires were generated with immunoSEQ multiplex PCR, while TCRdb's copy carries only in-frame clones and drops some. The sample shows 140,000 or so clones, about a tenth of them seen only once. This sequence was found in a male donor in good health and CMV-seronegative. The sequenced sample was PBMCs.

Written as DNA, the CDR3 is TGCGCCAGCAGCCAAGATAGCGGAGGGACTGGGGCCAACGTCCTGACTTTC. Protein sequence: CASSQDSGGTGANVLTF. V and J are TRBV4-3 and TRBJ2-6, with D possibly matching TRBD2 (6 bases). Germline CDR1 and CDR2: LGHNA and YSLEER. V gave up 0 bases and J gave up 2 bases, with 11 bases separating them. This CDR3 spans 17 amino acids.